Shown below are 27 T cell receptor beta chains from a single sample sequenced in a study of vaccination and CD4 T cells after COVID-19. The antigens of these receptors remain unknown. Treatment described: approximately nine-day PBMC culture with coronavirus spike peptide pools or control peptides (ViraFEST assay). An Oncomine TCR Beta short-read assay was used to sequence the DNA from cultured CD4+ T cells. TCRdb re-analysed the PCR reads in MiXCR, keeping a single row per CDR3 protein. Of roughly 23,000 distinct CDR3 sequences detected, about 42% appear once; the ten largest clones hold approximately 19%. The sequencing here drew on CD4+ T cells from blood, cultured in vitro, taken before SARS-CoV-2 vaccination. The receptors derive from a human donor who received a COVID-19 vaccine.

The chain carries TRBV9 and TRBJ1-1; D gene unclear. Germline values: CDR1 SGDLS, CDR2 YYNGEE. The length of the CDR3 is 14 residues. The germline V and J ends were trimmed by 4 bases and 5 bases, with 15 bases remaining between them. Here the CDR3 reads CASSPGWSRTEAFF. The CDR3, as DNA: TGTGCCAGCAGCCCGGGTTGGTCTAGGACTGAAGCTTTCTTT.

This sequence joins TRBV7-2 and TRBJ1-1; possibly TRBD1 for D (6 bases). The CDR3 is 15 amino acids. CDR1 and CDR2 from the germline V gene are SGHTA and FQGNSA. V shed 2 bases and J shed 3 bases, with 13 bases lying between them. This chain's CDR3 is CASSLLGGQDTEAFF. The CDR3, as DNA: TGTGCCAGCAGCTTACTCGGGGGGCAGGACACTGAAGCTTTCTTT.

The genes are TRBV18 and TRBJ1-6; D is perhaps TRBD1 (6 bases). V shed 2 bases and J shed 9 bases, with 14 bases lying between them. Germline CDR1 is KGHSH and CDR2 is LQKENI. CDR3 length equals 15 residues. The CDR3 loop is CASSPSRGAGSPLHF. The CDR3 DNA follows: TGTGCCAGCTCACCATCCAGGGGCGCGGGTTCACCCCTCCACTTT.

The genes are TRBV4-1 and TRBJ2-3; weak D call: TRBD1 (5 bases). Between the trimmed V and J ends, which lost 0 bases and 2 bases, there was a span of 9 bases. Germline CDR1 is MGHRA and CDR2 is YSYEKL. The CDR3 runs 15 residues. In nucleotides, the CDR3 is TGCGCCAGCAGCCAAGATAGCAGGGACACAGATACGCAGTATTTT. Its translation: CASSQDSRDTDTQYF.

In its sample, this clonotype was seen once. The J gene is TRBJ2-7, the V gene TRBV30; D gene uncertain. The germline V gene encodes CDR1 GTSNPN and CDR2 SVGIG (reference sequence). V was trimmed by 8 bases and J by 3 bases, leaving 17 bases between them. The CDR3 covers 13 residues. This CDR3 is CAGRAANFYEQYF. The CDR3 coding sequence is TGTGCCGGGCGAGCTGCGAACTTCTACGAGCAGTACTTC.

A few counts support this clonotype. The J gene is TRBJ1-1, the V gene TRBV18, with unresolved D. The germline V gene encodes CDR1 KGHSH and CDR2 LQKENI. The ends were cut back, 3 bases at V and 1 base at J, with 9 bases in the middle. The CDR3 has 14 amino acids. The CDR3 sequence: CASSPPLPNTEAFF. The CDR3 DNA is TGTGCCAGCTCACCCCCACTCCCGAACACTGAAGCTTTCTTT.

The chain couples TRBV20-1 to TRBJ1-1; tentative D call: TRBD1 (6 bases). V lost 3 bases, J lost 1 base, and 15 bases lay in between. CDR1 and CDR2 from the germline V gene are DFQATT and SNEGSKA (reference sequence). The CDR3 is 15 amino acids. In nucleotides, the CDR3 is TGCAGTGCTAGCTCGGGACACCCACAGAACACTGAAGCTTTCTTT. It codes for CSASSGHPQNTEAFF.

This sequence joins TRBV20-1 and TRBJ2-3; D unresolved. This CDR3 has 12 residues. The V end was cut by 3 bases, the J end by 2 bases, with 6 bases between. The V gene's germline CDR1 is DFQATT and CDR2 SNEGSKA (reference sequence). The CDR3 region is CSASPDTDTQYF. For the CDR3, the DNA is TGCAGTGCTAGTCCGGACACAGATACGCAGTATTTT.

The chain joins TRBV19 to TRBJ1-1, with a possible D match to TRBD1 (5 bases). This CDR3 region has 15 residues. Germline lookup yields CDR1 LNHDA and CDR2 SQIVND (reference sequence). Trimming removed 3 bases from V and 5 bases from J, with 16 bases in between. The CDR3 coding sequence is TGTGCCAGTAGTATGAGGGGCCAGGTTGGAACTGAAGCTTTCTTT. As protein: CASSMRGQVGTEAFF. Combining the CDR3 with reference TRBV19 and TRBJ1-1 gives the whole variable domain DGGITQSPKYLFRKEGQNVTLSCEQNLNHDAMYWYRQDPGQGLRLIYYSQIVNDFQKGDIAEGYSVSREKKESFPLTVTSAQKNPTAFYLCASSMRGQVGTEAFFGQGTRLTVV.

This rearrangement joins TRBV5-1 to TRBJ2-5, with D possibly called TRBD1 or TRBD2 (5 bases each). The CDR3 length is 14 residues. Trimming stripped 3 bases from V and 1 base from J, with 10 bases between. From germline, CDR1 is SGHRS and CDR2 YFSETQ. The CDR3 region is CASSWRGGQETQYF. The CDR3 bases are TGCGCCAGCAGCTGGCGTGGGGGCCAAGAGACCCAGTACTTC.

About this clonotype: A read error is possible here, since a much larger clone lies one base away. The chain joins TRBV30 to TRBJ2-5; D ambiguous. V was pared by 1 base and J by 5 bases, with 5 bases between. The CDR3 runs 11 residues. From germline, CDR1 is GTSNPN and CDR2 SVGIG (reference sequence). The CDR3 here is CAWSALETQYF. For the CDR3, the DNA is TGTGCCTGGAGTGCTCTCGAGACCCAGTACTTC.

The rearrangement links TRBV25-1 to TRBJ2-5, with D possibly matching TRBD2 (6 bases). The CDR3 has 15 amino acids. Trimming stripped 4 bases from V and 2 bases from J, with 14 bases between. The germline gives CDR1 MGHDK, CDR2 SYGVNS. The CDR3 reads CASSGGLAVQETQYF. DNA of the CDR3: TGTGCCAGCAGTGGGGGGTTAGCGGTACAAGAGACCCAGTACTTC.

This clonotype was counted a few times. Written as DNA, the CDR3 is TGTGCCAGCACCCTCCTCGGGGGGGCCGGAGAGACCCAGTACTTC. This translates into CASTLLGGAGETQYF. The J gene is TRBJ2-5, the V gene TRBV7-9; 8 bases map to TRBD2. After removal of 7 bases from V and 4 bases from J, the junction contained 11 bases not matched to a gene. The V gene's germline CDR1 is SEHNR and CDR2 FQNEAQ (reference sequence). The CDR3 runs to 15 residues.

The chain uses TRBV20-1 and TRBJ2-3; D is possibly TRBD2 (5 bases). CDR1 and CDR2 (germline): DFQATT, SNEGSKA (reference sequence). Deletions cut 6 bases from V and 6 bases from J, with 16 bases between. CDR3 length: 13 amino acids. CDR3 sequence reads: CSAGPTSRDTQYF. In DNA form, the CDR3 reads TGCAGTGCCGGACCCACTAGTCGGGATACGCAGTATTTT.

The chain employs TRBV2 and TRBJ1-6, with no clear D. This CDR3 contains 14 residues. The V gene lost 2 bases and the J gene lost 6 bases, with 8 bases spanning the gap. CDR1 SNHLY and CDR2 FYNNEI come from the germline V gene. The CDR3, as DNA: TGTGCCAGCAGTGAAAGGACGATTAATTCACCCCTCCACTTT. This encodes CASSERTINSPLHF.

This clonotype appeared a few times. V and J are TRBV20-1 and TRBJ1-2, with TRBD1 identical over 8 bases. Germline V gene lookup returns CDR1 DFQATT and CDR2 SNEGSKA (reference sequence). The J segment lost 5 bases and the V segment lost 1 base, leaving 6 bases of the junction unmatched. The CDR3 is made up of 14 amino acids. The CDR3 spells CSARVGQGLYGYTF. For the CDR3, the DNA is TGCAGTGCTAGAGTAGGACAGGGCTTATATGGCTACACCTTC.

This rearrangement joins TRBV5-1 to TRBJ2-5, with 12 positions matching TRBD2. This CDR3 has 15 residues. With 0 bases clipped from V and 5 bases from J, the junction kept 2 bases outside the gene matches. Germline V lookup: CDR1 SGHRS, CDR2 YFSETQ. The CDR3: CASSLAGLAGETQYF. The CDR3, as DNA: TGCGCCAGCAGCTTGGCGGGACTAGCGGGTGAGACCCAGTACTTC. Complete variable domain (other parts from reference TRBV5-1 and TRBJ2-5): KAGVTQTPRYLIKTRGQQVTLSCSPISGHRSVSWYQQTPGQGLQFLFEYFSETQRNKGNFPGRFSGRQFSNSRSEMNVSTLELGDSALYLCASSLAGLAGETQYFGPGTRLLVL.

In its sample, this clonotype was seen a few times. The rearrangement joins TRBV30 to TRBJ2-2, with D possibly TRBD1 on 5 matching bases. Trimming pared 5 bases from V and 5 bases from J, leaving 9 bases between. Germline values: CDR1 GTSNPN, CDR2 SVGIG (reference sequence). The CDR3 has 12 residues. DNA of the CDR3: TGTGCCTGGGGCAGGGTAACCGGGGAGCTGTTTTTT. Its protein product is CAWGRVTGELFF.

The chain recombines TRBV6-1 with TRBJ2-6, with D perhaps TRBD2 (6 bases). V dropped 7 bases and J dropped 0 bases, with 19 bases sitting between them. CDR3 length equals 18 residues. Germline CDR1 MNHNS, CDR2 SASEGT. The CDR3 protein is CASTRLASYLSGANVLTF. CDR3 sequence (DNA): TGTGCCAGCACCCGCCTAGCGTCTTACCTCTCTGGGGCCAACGTCCTGACTTTC.

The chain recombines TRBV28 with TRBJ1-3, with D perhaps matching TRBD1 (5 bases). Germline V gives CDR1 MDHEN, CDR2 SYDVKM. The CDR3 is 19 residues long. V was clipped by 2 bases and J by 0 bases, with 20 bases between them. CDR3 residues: CASSLGGLRLTSSGNTIYF. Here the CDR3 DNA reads TGTGCCAGCAGTTTAGGGGGGTTGAGGCTCACCAGCTCTGGAAACACCATATATTTT. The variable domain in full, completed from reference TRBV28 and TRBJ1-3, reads DVKVTQSSRYLVKRTGEKVFLECVQDMDHENMFWYRQDPGLGLRLIYFSYDVKMKEKGDIPEGYSVSREKKERFSLILESASTNQTSMYLCASSLGGLRLTSSGNTIYFGEGSWLTVV.

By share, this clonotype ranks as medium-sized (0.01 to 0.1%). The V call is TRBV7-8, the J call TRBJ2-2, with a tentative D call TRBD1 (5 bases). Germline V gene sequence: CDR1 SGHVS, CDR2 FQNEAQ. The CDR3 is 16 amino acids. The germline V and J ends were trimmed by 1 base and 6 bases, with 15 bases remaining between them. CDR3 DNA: TGTGCCAGCAGCTTAGTGCAGGGTCCATTGCCCGGGGAGCTGTTTTTT. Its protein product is CASSLVQGPLPGELFF. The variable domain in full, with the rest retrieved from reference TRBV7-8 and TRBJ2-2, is GAGVSQSPRYKVAKRGQDVALRCDPISGHVSLFWYQQALGQGPEFLTYFQNEAQLDKSGLPSDRFFAERPEGSVSTLKIQRTQQEDSAVYLCASSLVQGPLPGELFFGEGSRLTVL.

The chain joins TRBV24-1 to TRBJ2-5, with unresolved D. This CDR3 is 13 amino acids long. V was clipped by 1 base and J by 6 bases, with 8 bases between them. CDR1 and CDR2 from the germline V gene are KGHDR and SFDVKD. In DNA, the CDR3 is TGTGCCACCAGTGATTTCTACTCCCAGACCCAGTACTTC. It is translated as CATSDFYSQTQYF.

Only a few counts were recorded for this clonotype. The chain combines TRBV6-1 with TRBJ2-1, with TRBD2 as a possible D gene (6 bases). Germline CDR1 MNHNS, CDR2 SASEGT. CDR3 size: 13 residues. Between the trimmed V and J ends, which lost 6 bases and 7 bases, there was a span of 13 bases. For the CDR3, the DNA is TGTGCCAGCAGCCAAAGGACTATTAATGAGCAGTTCTTC. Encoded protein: CASSQRTINEQFF.

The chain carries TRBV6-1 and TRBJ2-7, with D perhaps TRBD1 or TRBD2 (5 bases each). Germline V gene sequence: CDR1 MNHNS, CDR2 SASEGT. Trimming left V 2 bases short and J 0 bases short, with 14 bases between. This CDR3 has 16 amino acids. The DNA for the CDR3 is TGTGCCAGCAGTGAACAGGGCAGCGGCCTCTCCTACGAGCAGTACTTC. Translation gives CASSEQGSGLSYEQYF.

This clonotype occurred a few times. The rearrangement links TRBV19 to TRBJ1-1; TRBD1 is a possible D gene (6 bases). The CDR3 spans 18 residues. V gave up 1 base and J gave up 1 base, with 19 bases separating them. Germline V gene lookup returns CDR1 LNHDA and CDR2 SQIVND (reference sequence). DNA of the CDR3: TGTGCCAGTAGTATAGCCAAGACCAGGACAGCGAAGAACACTGAAGCTTTCTTT. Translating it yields CASSIAKTRTAKNTEAFF.

DNA for the CDR3: TGTGCCAGCAGCGTAGGGGGGGGTGGGGTTGCCACTGAAGCTTTCTTT. This encodes CASSVGGGGVATEAFF. The genes are TRBV9 and TRBJ1-1; possible D gene TRBD1, 5 bases. CDR1 and CDR2 from the germline V gene are SGDLS and YYNGEE. Between the trimmed V and J ends, which lost 0 bases and 4 bases, there was a span of 16 bases. The CDR3 totals 16 residues.

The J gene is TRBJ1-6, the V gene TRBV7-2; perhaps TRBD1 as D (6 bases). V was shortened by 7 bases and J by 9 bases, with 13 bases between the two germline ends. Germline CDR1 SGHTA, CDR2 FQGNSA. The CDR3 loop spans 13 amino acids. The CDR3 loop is CASTSEGGSPLHF. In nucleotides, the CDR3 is TGTGCCAGCACCTCGGAAGGGGGTTCACCCCTCCACTTT.